What follows is one T cell receptor (beta chain) and its context. Its antigen remains unknown. CDR1 SGHVS and CDR2 FNYEAQ come from the germline V gene. Trimming removed 3 bases from V and 0 bases from J; junction bases left unmatched: 10. This CDR3 has 19 amino acids. Time point of the sample: newly diagnosed GD, antithyroid drugs for less than 3 months. PBMCs provided the RNA from which the TCR library was made. This sample stems from a study of regulatory T cells in long-lasting Graves disease. Regarding the study as a whole: Persistent disease favored TRBV28, TRBJ1-2 and TRBJ2-5.

TCR beta libraries were built with iRepertoire HTBI primers and Arm-PCR of CDR3 regions. TCRdb recomputed calls from the multiplex PCR reads with MiXCR, one row per CDR3 protein. The sample holds hundreds of thousands of distinct CDR3 sequences, approximately 15% seen once. These records were also assigned to another study, of T cells in Graves' hyperthyroidism and ophthalmopathy.

The receptor was derived from a woman aged 25-40 years with Graves disease. The chain employs TRBV7-6 and TRBJ2-2; TRBD1 matches 10 bases. The source material was peripheral blood mononuclear cells (PBMCs), sampled at new diagnosis, from a patient treated with antithyroid drugs. The CDR3 region is CASSFPRDRGGTNTGELFF. The CDR3 DNA reads TGTGCCAGCAGCTTCCCCCGGGACAGGGGAGGGACGAACACCGGGGAGCTGTTTTTT.